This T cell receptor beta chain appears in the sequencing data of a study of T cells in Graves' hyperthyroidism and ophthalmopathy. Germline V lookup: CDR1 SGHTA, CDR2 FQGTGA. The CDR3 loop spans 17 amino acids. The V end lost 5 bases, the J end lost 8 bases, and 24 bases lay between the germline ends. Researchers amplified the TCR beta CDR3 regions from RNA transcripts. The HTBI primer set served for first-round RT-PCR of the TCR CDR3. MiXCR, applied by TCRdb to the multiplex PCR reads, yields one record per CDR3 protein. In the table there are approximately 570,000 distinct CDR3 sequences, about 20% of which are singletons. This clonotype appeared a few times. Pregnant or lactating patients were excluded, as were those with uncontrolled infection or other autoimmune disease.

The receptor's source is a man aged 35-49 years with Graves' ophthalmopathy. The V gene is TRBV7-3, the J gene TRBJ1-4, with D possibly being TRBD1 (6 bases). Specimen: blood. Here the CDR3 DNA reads TGTGCCAGCAGCCTAGTTGGAAGGGGGGCCGTCGGCGAAAAACTGTTTTTT. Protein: CASSLVGRGAVGEKLFF.